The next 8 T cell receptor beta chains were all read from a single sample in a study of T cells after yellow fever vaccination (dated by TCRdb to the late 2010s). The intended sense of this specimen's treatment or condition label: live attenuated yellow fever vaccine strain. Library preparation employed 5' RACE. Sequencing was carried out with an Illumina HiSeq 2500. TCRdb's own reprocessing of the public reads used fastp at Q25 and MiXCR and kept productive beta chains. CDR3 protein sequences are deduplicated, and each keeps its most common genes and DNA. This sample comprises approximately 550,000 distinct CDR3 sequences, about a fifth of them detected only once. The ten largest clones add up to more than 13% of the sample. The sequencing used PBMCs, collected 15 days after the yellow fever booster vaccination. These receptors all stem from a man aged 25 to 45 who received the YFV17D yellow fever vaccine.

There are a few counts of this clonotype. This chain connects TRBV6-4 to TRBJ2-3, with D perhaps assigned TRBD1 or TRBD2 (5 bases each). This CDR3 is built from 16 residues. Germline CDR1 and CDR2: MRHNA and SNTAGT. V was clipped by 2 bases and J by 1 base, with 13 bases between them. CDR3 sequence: CASSDGATGRTDTQYF. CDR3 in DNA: TGTGCCAGCAGTGACGGGGCAACGGGACGCACAGATACGCAGTATTTT.

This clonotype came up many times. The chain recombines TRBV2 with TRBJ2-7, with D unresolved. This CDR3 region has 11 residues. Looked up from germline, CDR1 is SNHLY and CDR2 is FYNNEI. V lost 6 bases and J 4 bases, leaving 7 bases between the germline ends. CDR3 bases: TGTGCCAGCAGCGCTCTTTACGAGCAGTACTTC. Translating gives CASSALYEQYF.

CDR3 DNA: TGTGCCATCAGTGGACAGGGAAGGAGTTCCGGGGAGCTGTTTTTT. Translated, it gives CAISGQGRSSGELFF. The genes are TRBV10-3 and TRBJ2-2; 7 nucleotides align to TRBD1. V gave up 4 bases and J gave up 6 bases; unmatched junction bases: 8. Germline V CDR1 and CDR2: ENHRY, SYGVKD. The CDR3 has 15 amino acids.

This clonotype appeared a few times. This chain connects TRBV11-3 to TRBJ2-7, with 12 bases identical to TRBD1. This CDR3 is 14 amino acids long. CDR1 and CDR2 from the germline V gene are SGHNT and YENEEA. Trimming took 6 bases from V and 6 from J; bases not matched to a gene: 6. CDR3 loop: CASSRDRGQGEQYF. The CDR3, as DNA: TGTGCCAGCAGTCGGGACAGGGGGCAAGGCGAGCAGTACTTC.

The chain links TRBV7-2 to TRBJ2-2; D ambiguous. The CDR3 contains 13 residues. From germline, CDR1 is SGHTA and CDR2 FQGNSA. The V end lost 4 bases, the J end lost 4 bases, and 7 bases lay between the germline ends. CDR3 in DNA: TGTGCCAGCAGCTCAAGGACCACCGGGGAGCTGTTTTTT. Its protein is CASSSRTTGELFF.

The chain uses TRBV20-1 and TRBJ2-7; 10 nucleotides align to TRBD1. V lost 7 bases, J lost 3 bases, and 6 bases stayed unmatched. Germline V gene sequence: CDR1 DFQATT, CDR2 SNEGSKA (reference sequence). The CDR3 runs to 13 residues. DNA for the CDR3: TGCAGTGGGGTCGGGACAGGGGTCTACGAGCAGTACTTC. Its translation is CSGVGTGVYEQYF.

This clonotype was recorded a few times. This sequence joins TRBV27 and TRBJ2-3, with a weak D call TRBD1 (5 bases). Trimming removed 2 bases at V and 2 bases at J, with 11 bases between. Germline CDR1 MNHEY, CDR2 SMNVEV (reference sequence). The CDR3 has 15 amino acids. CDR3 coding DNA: TGTGCCAGCAGTTTAAGGGCAGGGATCACAGATACGCAGTATTTT. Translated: CASSLRAGITDTQYF.

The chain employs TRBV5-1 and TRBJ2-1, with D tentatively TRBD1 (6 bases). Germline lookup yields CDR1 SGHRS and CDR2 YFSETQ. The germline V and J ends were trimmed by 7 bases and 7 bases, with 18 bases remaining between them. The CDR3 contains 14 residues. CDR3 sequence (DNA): TGCGCCAGCCGCTCCGCGTTACAGGGAAATGAGCAGTTCTTC. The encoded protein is CASRSALQGNEQFF. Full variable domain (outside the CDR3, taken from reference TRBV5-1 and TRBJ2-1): KAGVTQTPRYLIKTRGQQVTLSCSPISGHRSVSWYQQTPGQGLQFLFEYFSETQRNKGNFPGRFSGRQFSNSRSEMNVSTLELGDSALYLCASRSALQGNEQFFGPGTRLTVL.